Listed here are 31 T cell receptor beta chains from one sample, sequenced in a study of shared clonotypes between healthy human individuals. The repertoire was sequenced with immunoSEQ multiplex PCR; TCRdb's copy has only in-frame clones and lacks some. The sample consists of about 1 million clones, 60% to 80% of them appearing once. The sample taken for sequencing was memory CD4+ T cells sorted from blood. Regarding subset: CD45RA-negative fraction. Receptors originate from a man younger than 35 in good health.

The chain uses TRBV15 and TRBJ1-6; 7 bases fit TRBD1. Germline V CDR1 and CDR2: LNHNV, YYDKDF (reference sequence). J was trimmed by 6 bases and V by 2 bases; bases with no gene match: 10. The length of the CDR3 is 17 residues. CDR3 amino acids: CATSRSVGTAINSPLHF. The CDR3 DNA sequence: TGTGCCACCAGCAGATCGGTCGGGACAGCGATTAATTCACCCCTCCACTTT.

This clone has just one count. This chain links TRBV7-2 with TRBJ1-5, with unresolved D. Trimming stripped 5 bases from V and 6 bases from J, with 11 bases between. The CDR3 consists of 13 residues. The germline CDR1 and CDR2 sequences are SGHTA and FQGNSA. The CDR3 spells CASSRGPSQPQHF. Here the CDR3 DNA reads TGTGCCAGCAGCCGAGGGCCGAGTCAGCCCCAGCATTTT.

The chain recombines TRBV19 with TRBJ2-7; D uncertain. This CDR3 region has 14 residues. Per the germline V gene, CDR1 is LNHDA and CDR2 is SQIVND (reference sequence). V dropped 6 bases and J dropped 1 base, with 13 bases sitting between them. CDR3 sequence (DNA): TGTGCCAGTAGAGCTGGGGTCGGATCCTACGAGCAGTACTTC. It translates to CASRAGVGSYEQYF.

CDR3 sequence (DNA): TGTGCCAGCAGCGTAGTTGGTAGCGGGGGGCCTAATACGCAGTATTTT. Its protein product is CASSVVGSGGPNTQYF. The chain employs TRBV9 and TRBJ2-3, with TRBD2 matching over 10 bases. Per germline, CDR1 SGDLS and CDR2 YYNGEE. The V and J ends lost 0 bases and 7 bases, in that order; junction bases with no gene match: 8. The CDR3 runs to 16 residues.

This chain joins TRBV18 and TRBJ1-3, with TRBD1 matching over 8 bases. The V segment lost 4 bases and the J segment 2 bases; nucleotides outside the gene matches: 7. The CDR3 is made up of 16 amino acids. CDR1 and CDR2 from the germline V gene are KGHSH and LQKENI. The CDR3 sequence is CASSQIQGATGNTIYF. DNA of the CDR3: TGTGCCAGCTCACAGATTCAGGGGGCAACTGGAAACACCATATATTTT.

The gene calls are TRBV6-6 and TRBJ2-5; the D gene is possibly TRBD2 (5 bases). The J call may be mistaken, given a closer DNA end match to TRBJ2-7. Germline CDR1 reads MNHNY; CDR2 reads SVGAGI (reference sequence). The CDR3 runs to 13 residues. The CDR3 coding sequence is TGTGCCAGCACCATCAGAGAGGGCTACGAGCAGTACTTC. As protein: CASTIREGYEQYF.

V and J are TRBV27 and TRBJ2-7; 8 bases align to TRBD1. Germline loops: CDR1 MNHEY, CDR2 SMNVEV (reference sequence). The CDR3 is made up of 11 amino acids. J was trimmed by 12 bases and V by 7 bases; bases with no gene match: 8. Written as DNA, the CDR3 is TGTGCCAGCAAGAGGCAGGGGGCGCTGTACTTC. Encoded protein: CASKRQGALYF.

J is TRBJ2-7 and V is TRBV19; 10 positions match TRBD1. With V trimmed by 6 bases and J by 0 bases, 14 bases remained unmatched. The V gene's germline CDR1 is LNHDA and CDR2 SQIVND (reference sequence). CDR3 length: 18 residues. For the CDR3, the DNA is TGTGCCAGTAGCTTTAACCCGCCGGGACAGGGGCTCTCCTACGAGCAGTACTTC. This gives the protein CASSFNPPGQGLSYEQYF.

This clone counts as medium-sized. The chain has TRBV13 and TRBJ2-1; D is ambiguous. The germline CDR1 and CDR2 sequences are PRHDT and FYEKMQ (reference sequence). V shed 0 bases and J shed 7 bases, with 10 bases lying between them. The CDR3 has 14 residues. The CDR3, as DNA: TGTGCCAGCAGCTTAGGTATGGGCTTAAATGAGCAGTTCTTC. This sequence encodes CASSLGMGLNEQFF.

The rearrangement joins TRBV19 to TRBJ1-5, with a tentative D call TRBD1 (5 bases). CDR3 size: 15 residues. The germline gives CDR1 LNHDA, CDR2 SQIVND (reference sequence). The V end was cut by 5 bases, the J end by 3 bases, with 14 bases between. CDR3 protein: CASSLAGFYNQPQHF. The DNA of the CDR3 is TGTGCCAGTAGTCTCGCAGGGTTTTACAATCAGCCCCAGCATTTT.

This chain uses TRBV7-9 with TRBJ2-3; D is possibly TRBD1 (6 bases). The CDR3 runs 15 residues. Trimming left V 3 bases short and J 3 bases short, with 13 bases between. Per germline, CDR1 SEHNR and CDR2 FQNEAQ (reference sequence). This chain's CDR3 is CASSFYREGTDTQYF. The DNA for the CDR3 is TGTGCCAGCAGCTTCTACAGGGAAGGTACAGATACGCAGTATTTT.

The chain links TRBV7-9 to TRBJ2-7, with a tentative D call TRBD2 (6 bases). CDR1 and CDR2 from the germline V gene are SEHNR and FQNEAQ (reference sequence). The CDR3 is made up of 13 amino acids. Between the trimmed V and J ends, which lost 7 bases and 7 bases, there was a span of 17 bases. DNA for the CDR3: TGTGCCAGCAACCTACCCTCTCTAGCGGAGCAGTACTTC. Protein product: CASNLPSLAEQYF.

The CDR3 spells CASSWGVTGEGSPLHF. In DNA, the CDR3 is TGTGCCAGCAGTTGGGGGGTGACAGGGGAAGGATCACCCCTCCACTTT. The V gene is TRBV28, the J gene TRBJ1-6; the match to TRBD1 covers 8 bases. The CDR3 consists of 16 residues. V was pared by 4 bases and J by 10 bases, with 12 bases of the junction left unmatched. CDR1 and CDR2 (germline): MDHEN, SYDVKM.

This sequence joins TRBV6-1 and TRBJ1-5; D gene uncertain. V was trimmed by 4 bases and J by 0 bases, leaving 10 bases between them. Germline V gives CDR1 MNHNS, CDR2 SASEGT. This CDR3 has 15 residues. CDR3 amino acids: CASSGPFGSNQPQHF. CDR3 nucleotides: TGTGCCAGCAGTGGACCCTTTGGTAGCAATCAGCCCCAGCATTTT.

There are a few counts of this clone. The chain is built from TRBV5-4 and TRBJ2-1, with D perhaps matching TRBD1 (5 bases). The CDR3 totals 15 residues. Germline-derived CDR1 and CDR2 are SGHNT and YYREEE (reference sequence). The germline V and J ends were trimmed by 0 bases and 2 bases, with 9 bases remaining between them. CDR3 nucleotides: TGTGCCAGCAGCTTGGACAGGACCCCCTACAATGAGCAGTTCTTC. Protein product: CASSLDRTPYNEQFF. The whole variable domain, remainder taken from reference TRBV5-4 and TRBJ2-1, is ETGVTQSPTHLIKTRGQQVTLRCSSQSGHNTVSWYQQALGQGPQFIFQYYREEENGRGNFPPRFSGLQFPNYSSELNVNALELDDSALYLCASSLDRTPYNEQFFGPGTRLTVL.

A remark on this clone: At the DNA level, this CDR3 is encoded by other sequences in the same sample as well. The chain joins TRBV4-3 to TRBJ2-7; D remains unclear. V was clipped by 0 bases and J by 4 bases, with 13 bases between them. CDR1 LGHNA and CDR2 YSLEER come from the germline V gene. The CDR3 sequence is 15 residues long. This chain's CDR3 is CASSQDRATLYEQYF. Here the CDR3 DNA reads TGCGCCAGCAGCCAAGATCGGGCCACCTTATACGAGCAGTACTTC.

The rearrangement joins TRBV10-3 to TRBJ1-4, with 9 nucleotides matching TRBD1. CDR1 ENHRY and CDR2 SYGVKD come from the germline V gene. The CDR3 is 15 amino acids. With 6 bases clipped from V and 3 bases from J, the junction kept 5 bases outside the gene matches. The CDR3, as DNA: TGTGCCATCAGAGGACAGGGGACTTCTAATGAAAAACTGTTTTTT. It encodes CAIRGQGTSNEKLFF.

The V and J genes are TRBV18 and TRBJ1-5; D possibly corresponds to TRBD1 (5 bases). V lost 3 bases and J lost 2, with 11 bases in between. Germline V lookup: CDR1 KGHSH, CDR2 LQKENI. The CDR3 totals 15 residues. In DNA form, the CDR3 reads TGTGCCAGCTCACCCGCGGGGCGCGGCAATCAGCCCCAGCATTTT. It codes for CASSPAGRGNQPQHF.

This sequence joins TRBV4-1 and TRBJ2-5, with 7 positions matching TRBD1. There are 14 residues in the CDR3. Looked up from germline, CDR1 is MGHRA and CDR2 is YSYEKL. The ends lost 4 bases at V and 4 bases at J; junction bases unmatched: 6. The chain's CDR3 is CASSLPDRAETQYF. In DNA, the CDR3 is TGCGCCAGCAGCCTCCCAGACAGGGCAGAGACCCAGTACTTC.

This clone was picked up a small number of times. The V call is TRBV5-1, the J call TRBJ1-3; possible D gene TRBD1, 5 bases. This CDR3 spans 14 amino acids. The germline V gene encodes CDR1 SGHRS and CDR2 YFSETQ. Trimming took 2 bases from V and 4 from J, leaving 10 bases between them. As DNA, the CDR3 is TGCGCCAGCAGCTTCACGGCAGGGGGAAACACCATATATTTT. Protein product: CASSFTAGGNTIYF.

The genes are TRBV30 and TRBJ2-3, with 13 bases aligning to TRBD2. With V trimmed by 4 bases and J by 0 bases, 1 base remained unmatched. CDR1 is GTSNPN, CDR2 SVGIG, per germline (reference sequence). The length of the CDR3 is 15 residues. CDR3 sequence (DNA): TGTGCCTGGACGACTAGCGGGAGGAGCACAGATACGCAGTATTTT. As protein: CAWTTSGRSTDTQYF.

CDR3 nucleotides: TGTGCCAGCAGCACGACAGGGGACCTCTCCTACGAGCAGTACTTC. This codes for CASSTTGDLSYEQYF. The V call is TRBV5-6, the J call TRBJ2-7; TRBD1 matches 8 bases. CDR3 length: 15 residues. Trimming at V came to 4 bases and at J to 0 bases, leaving 6 bases not matched to a gene. The germline V gene has CDR1 SGHDT and CDR2 YYEEEE. Filled out from reference TRBV5-6 and TRBJ2-7, the complete variable domain reads DAGVTQSPTHLIKTRGQQVTLRCSPKSGHDTVSWYQQALGQGPQFIFQYYEEEERQRGNFPDRFSGHQFPNYSSELNVNALLLGDSALYLCASSTTGDLSYEQYFGPGTRLTVT.

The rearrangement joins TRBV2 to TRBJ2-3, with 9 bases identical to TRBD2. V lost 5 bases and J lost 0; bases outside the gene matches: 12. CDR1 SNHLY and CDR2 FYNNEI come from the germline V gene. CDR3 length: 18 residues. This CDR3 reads CASSPTPPSGTSTDTQYF. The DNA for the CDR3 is TGTGCCAGCAGTCCTACCCCGCCTAGCGGGACCAGCACAGATACGCAGTATTTT.

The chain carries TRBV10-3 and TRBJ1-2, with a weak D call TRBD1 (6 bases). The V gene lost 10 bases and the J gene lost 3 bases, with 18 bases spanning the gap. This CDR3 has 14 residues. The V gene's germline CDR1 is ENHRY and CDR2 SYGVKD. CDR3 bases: TGTGCCACCACAAGAGGGGGGGAAGACTATGGCTACACCTTC. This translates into CATTRGGEDYGYTF.

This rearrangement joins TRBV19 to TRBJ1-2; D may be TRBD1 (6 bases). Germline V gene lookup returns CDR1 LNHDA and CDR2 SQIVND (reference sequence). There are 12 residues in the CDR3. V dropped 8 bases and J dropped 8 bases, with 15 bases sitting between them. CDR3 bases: TGTGCCAGTTCGGGGGCAGGGGTAGGCTACACCTTC. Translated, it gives CASSGAGVGYTF. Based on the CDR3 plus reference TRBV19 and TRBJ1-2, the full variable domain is DGGITQSPKYLFRKEGQNVTLSCEQNLNHDAMYWYRQDPGQGLRLIYYSQIVNDFQKGDIAEGYSVSREKKESFPLTVTSAQKNPTAFYLCASSGAGVGYTFGSGTRLTVV.

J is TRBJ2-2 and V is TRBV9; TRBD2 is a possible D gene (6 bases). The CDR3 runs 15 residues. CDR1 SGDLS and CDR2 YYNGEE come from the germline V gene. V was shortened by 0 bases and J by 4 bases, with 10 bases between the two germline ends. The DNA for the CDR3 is TGTGCCAGCAGCGTAGAAGCGGGCCCCACCGGGGAGCTGTTTTTT. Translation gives CASSVEAGPTGELFF.

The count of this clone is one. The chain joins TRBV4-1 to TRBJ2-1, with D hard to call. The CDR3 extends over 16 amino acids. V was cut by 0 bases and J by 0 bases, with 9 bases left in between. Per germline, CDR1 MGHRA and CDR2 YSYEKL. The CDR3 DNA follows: TGCGCCAGCAGCCAAGATGCCCCCTTCTCCTACAATGAGCAGTTCTTC. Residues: CASSQDAPFSYNEQFF.

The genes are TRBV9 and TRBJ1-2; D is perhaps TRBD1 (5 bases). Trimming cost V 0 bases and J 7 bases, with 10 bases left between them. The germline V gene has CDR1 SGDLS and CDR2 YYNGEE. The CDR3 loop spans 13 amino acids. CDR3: CASSVVQEGGYTF. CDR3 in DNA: TGTGCCAGCAGCGTAGTACAGGAGGGTGGCTACACCTTC.

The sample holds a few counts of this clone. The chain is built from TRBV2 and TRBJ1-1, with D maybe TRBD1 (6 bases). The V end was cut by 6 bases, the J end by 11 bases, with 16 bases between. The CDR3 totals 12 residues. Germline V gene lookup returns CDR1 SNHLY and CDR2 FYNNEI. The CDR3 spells CASRDSLAGAFF. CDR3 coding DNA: TGTGCCAGCAGGGACAGTTTGGCTGGGGCTTTCTTT.

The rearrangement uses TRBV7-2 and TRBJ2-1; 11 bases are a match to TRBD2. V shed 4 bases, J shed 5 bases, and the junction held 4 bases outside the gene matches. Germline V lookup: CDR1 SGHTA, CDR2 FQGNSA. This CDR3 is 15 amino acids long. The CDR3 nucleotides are TGTGCCAGCAGCTATGGGACTAGCGGCAACAATGAGCAGTTCTTC. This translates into CASSYGTSGNNEQFF.

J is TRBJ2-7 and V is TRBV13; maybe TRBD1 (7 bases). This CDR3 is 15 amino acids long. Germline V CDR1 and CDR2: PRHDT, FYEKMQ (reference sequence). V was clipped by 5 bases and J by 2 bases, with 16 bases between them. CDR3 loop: CASSPKGGGPYEQYF. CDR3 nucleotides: TGTGCCAGCAGCCCCAAAGGAGGGGGCCCCTACGAGCAGTACTTC.